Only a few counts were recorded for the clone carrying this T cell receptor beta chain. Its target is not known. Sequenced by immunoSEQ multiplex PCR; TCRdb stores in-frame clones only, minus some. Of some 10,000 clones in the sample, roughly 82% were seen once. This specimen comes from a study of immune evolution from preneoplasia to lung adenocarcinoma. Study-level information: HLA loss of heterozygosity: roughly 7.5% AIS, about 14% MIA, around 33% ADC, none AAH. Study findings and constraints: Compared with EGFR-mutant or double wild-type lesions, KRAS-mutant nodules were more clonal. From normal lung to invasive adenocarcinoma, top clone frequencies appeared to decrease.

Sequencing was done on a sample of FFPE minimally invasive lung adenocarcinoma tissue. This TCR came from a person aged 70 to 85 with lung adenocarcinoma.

CDR3 in DNA: TGTGCCAGCAGTTTATCGTGGGTGTCCGGGGCCAACGTCCTGACTTTC. It is translated as CASSLSWVSGANVLTF. The chain carries TRBV27 and TRBJ2-6, with D hard to call. The germline V gene has CDR1 MNHEY and CDR2 SMNVEV (reference sequence). The CDR3 runs 16 residues. V lost 0 bases and J lost 4, with 10 bases in between.